This is a list of T cell receptor beta chains from one sample in a study of T cell repertoires in cytomegalovirus infection. TCRdb called the reads again in MiXCR, with one record for every CDR3 protein. In the table there are about 570,000 distinct CDR3 sequences, over 35% of which are singletons. Their specific antigens are unknown. The sequencing here drew on cultured PBMCs, taken from culture after CMV antigen stimulation. The receptors stem from a human donor in good health (CMV status not recorded). Some clones in this sample may be carry-over from other donors' samples. The CDR3 runs from the conserved cysteine through the conserved F or W. D genes are given only for firm matches. Clone sizes are given selectively: once, few, many, or a class where the clone is expanded.

d_call clone_size cdr3_length j_call v_call cdr3_aa cdr3_nt
- few 17 TRBJ1-1 TRBV7-8 CASSLERILLLNTEAFF TGTGCCAGCAGCTTAGAAAGGATCCTCCTTCTGAACACTGAAGCTTTCTTT
TRBD2 few 18 TRBJ2-1 TRBV7-2 CASSRTSGNRDAYNEQFF TGTGCCAGCAGCCGGACTAGCGGGAATCGGGATGCCTACAATGAGCAGTTCTTC
TRBD1 - 14 TRBJ1-5 TRBV6-2/TRBV6-3 CASSRTQGNQPQHF TGTGCCAGCAGTAGGACACAGGGGAATCAGCCCCAGCATTTT
TRBD2 - 17 TRBJ2-3 TRBV7-2 CASSIYLAGASTDTQYF TGTGCCAGCAGCATATATTTAGCGGGGGCGAGCACAGATACGCAGTATTTT
- few 17 TRBJ2-3 TRBV12-3/TRBV12-4 CASSSPPGGGLADTQYF TGTGCCAGCAGTTCGCCGCCAGGGGGAGGACTTGCAGATACGCAGTATTTT
TRBD2 - 16 TRBJ2-1 TRBV10-3 CAISEPPSGIDNEQFF TGTGCCATCAGTGAACCGCCTAGCGGGATAGACAATGAGCAGTTCTTC
TRBD1 - 14 TRBJ1-4 TRBV6-1 CASSAGTVNEKLFF TGTGCCAGCAGCGCCGGGACAGTCAATGAAAAACTGTTTTTT
TRBD2 - 14 TRBJ2-1 TRBV6-1 CASSYTGGPSEQFF TGTGCCAGCAGTTACACGGGGGGGCCTAGTGAGCAGTTCTTC
- - 12 TRBJ2-1 TRBV12-3/TRBV12-4 CASSSDGPGQFF TGTGCCAGCAGTTCCGACGGGCCGGGGCAGTTCTTC
- few 13 TRBJ1-1 TRBV7-2 CASGRRMNTEAFF TGTGCCAGCGGTAGGAGAATGAACACTGAAGCTTTCTTT
- - 14 TRBJ2-2 TRBV7-2 CASRTRNPTGELFF TGTGCCAGCAGAACTAGAAATCCCACCGGGGAGCTGTTTTTT
- few 12 TRBJ2-5 TRBV10-3 CAISDFRETQYF TGTGCCATCAGTGATTTCCGTGAGACCCAGTACTTC
- few 15 TRBJ1-3 TRBV6-1 CASSFRDGSGNTIYF TGTGCCAGCAGCTTCCGGGACGGCTCTGGAAACACCATATATTTT
- - 16 TRBJ1-2 TRBV11-2 CASSSLPGRANYGYTF TGTGCCAGCAGCTCTTTACCGGGACGTGCTAACTATGGCTACACCTTC
- few 18 TRBJ2-7 TRBV7-2 CASSLGMWGSGTIYEQYF TGTGCCAGCAGCTTAGGGATGTGGGGGTCAGGGACGATCTACGAGCAGTACTTC
TRBD2 - 13 TRBJ2-2 TRBV20-1 CSASPGGAGELFF TGCAGTGCTAGTCCGGGGGGTGCCGGGGAGCTGTTTTTT
- few 11 TRBJ2-5 TRBV6-2/TRBV6-3 CASNRGETQYF TGTGCCAGCAATCGTGGAGAGACCCAGTACTTC
- - 18 TRBJ2-1 TRBV7-2 CASSLRHSGGGRYNEQFF TGTGCCAGCAGCTTACGACACAGTGGGGGGGGCAGGTACAATGAGCAGTTCTTC
- - 15 TRBJ1-1 TRBV5-6 CASSPRCSLNTEAFF TGTGCCAGCAGCCCCCGGTGTTCATTGAACACTGAAGCTTTCTTT
TRBD1 - 14 TRBJ1-6 TRBV7-8 CASSPGQGRTPLHF TGTGCCAGCAGCCCCGGACAGGGAAGGACACCCCTCCACTTT
- - 13 TRBJ1-4 TRBV30 CAWRGRPNEKLFF TGTGCCTGGAGGGGACGGCCAAATGAAAAACTGTTTTTT
- - 12 TRBJ1-6 TRBV19 CASSIVNSPLHF TGTGCCAGTAGTATCGTGAATTCACCCCTCCACTTT
- few 14 TRBJ2-7 TRBV7-2 CASSPQDFPYEQYF TGTGCCAGCAGCCCACAGGATTTCCCCTACGAGCAGTACTTC
- few 15 TRBJ1-5 TRBV6-1 CASSKSFRDYQPQHF TGTGCCAGCAGTAAGTCATTCAGGGATTACCAGCCCCAGCATTTT
- - 14 TRBJ2-2 TRBV2 CASSGVRGTGELFF TGTGCCAGCAGTGGGGTTCGAGGAACCGGGGAGCTGTTTTTT
- - 14 TRBJ2-3 TRBV5-4 CASNDRRGTDTQYF TGTGCCAGCAACGACCGAAGGGGCACAGATACGCAGTATTTT
- many 12 TRBJ2-2 TRBV7-2 CASSSYTGELFF TGTGCCAGCAGCTCTTACACCGGGGAGCTGTTTTTT
TRBD1 once 14 TRBJ1-2 TRBV10-3 CAISEDQGAGGYTF TGTGCCATCAGTGAAGACCAGGGGGCGGGTGGCTACACCTTC
- - 16 TRBJ2-2 TRBV6-1 CASSEYGQPNTGELFF TGTGCCAGCAGTGAGTATGGACAGCCGAACACCGGGGAGCTGTTTTTT
TRBD2 - 14 TRBJ2-3 TRBV2 CASRRGTSEDTQYF TGTGCCAGCAGGCGAGGGACTAGCGAGGATACGCAGTATTTT
- few 16 TRBJ2-3 TRBV7-2 CASSLGVSRGPDTQYF TGTGCCAGCAGCTTAGGAGTTAGTAGGGGCCCAGATACGCAGTATTTT